Below, 20 T cell receptor beta chains from the same sample are listed, as sequenced in a study of T cell repertoires in cytomegalovirus infection. One entry per CDR3 protein results from TCRdb running MiXCR on the reads. This table holds more than 400,000 distinct CDR3 sequences, approximately 26% found once. Sample: PBMCs. The source is a human donor in good health (CMV status not recorded). Some clones in this sample may be carry-over from other donors' samples.

This clonotype was recorded a few times. This chain joins TRBV12-3 or TRBV12-4 and TRBJ2-6; D ambiguous. The CDR3 totals 14 residues. The ends were cut back, 5 bases at V and 2 bases at J, with 7 bases in the middle. CDR3 sequence (DNA): TGTGCCAGCAGTGTCAGTACTGGGGCCAACGTCCTGACTTTC. It yields the protein CASSVSTGANVLTF.

This clonotype was seen a handful of times. The chain joins TRBV5-1 to TRBJ1-1, with D unresolved. Trimming pared 1 base from V and 0 bases from J, leaving 16 bases between. CDR1 SGHRS and CDR2 YFSETQ come from the germline V gene. This CDR3 spans 17 amino acids. Here the CDR3 DNA reads TGCGCCAGCAGCTTGAGACCACCGGGGAGCGTGAACACTGAAGCTTTCTTT. This gives the protein CASSLRPPGSVNTEAFF. The complete variable domain, with remaining parts taken from reference TRBV5-1 and TRBJ1-1, reads KAGVTQTPRYLIKTRGQQVTLSCSPISGHRSVSWYQQTPGQGLQFLFEYFSETQRNKGNFPGRFSGRQFSNSRSEMNVSTLELGDSALYLCASSLRPPGSVNTEAFFGQGTRLTVV.

This clonotype occurred many times. The rearrangement joins TRBV10-1 to TRBJ2-4; D may be TRBD1 (6 bases). The CDR3 covers 13 residues. Germline-derived CDR1 and CDR2 are WNHNN and SYGVQD (reference sequence). The V gene lost 6 bases and the J gene lost 9 bases, with 15 bases spanning the gap. CDR3 region: CASSKQGDGIQYF. The DNA of the CDR3 is TGCGCCAGCAGCAAACAGGGAGATGGCATTCAGTACTTC.

This clonotype appeared once. The chain is built from TRBV20-1 and TRBJ1-5, with TRBD1 matching over 7 bases. The CDR3 spans 14 residues. V lost 3 bases, J lost 4 bases, and 6 bases stayed unmatched. Per germline, CDR1 DFQATT and CDR2 SNEGSKA (reference sequence). The CDR3, as DNA: TGCAGTGCTAGTAAGGGGGCAGCTAATCAGCCCCAGCATTTT. It is translated as CSASKGAANQPQHF.

This clonotype has more than one count but fewer than ten. The rearrangement joins TRBV4-2 to TRBJ2-3, with 13 bases fitting TRBD2. The ends lost 0 bases at V and 5 bases at J; junction bases unmatched: 2. CDR1 is LGHNA and CDR2 is YNFKEQ in the germline V gene. The CDR3 contains 16 residues. The CDR3 is CASSQDGLAGEDTQYF. The CDR3 nucleotides are TGTGCCAGCAGCCAAGATGGACTAGCGGGAGAAGATACGCAGTATTTT.

The J gene is TRBJ2-1, the V gene TRBV20-1; 8 bases are shared with TRBD2. V lost 0 bases and J lost 8; bases outside the gene matches: 3. The CDR3 runs to 13 residues. Germline loops: CDR1 DFQATT, CDR2 SNEGSKA (reference sequence). This chain's CDR3 is CSARDPGRDEQFF. CDR3 sequence (DNA): TGCAGTGCTAGAGACCCCGGGAGGGATGAGCAGTTCTTC.

The J gene is TRBJ2-3, the V gene TRBV29-1; D may be TRBD1 (5 bases). The CDR3 totals 10 residues. Germline V gene data show CDR1 as SQVTM and CDR2 as ANQGSEA. The V and J ends lost 7 bases and 4 bases respectively, with 6 bases between them. Here the CDR3 DNA reads TGCAGCGCACAGGCAGATACGCAGTATTTT. Its translation is CSAQADTQYF.

This clonotype was seen only a few times. The rearrangement links TRBV6-2 or TRBV6-3 to TRBJ2-5; D perhaps matches TRBD1 (5 bases). V lost 3 bases and J lost 2, with 10 bases in between. The CDR3 contains 14 residues. CDR1 is MNHEY, CDR2 SVGEGT, per germline. The CDR3 loop is CASSYQGRQETQYF. The CDR3 DNA follows: TGTGCCAGCAGTTATCAGGGCAGACAAGAGACCCAGTACTTC.

The gene calls are TRBV7-2 and TRBJ2-3; the D is unclear. CDR3 length equals 14 residues. V lost 3 bases, J lost 0 bases, and 7 bases lay in between. Germline assignment: CDR1 SGHTA and CDR2 FQGNSA. In DNA form, the CDR3 reads TGTGCCAGCAGCTTGGGATGGAGCACAGATACGCAGTATTTT. Translating it yields CASSLGWSTDTQYF.

This clonotype was detected many times. The chain recombines TRBV7-2 with TRBJ2-7; 11 nucleotides align to TRBD1. Germline V gives CDR1 SGHTA, CDR2 FQGNSA. With 1 base clipped from V and 5 bases from J, the junction kept 7 bases outside the gene matches. This CDR3 region has 16 residues. CDR3: CASSLGGDRGWHEQYV. CDR3 sequence (DNA): TGTGCCAGCAGCTTAGGAGGGGACAGGGGGTGGCACGAGCAGTACGTC.

The V call is TRBV6-2 or TRBV6-3, the J call TRBJ2-7; no clear D. Germline V CDR1 and CDR2: MNHEY, SVGEGT. This CDR3 contains 15 residues. Trimming shortened V by 6 bases and J by 0 bases, and 15 bases separated the two germline ends. DNA of the CDR3: TGTGCCAGCAGCCACGGACGGATGAGCTCCTACGAGCAGTACGTC. Translation gives CASSHGRMSSYEQYV.

Turning to this clonotype: Sequence at one end of the junction differs from germline and may be a read error. V is TRBV7-2 and J is TRBJ2-5; tentative D call: TRBD2 (6 bases). Germline V gives CDR1 SGHTA, CDR2 FQGNSA. This CDR3 is 14 amino acids long. The CDR3 is CASTLKGGGETQYF. The CDR3 DNA reads as TGTGCCAGCACCTTAAAGGGAGGTGGAGAGACCCAGTACTTC.

The V and J genes are TRBV11-1 and TRBJ2-3, with 9 positions matching TRBD1. V gave up 4 bases and J gave up 7 bases; unmatched junction bases: 6. The germline V gene has CDR1 SGHAT and CDR2 FQDESV (reference sequence). The CDR3 extends over 14 amino acids. The CDR3 is CASSSTGGGHTQYF. For the CDR3, the DNA is TGTGCCAGCAGCTCTACAGGGGGCGGACATACGCAGTATTTT. Together with reference TRBV11-1 and TRBJ2-3, the CDR3 gives the full variable domain: EAEVAQSPRYKITEKSQAVAFWCDPISGHATLYWYRQILGQGPELLVQFQDESVVDDSQLPKDRFSAERLKGVDSTLKIQPAELGDSAMYLCASSSTGGGHTQYFGPGTRLTVL.

This rearrangement joins TRBV27 to TRBJ2-7, with TRBD1 identical over 8 bases. Germline lookup yields CDR1 MNHEY and CDR2 SMNVEV (reference sequence). V shed 5 bases and J 3 bases; nucleotides not matched to a gene: 12. CDR3 length: 16 amino acids. DNA of the CDR3: TGTGCCAGCAGTCCCCGAGGACAGGGAAGCGTCTACGAGCAGTACTTC. Its protein is CASSPRGQGSVYEQYF.

This rearrangement joins TRBV11-3 to TRBJ1-1; perhaps TRBD1 as D (6 bases). In germline, CDR1 is SGHNT, CDR2 YENEEA. Trimming took 8 bases from V and 0 from J, leaving 13 bases between them. The CDR3 consists of 14 residues. CDR3 loop: CASGIGGLNTEAFF. CDR3 coding DNA: TGTGCCAGCGGGATAGGGGGATTGAACACTGAAGCTTTCTTT.

This clonotype was observed a handful of times. The chain links TRBV6-2 or TRBV6-3 to TRBJ2-7; 7 positions match TRBD2. With 5 bases clipped from V and 3 bases from J, the junction kept 10 bases outside the gene matches. The germline V gene encodes CDR1 MNHEY and CDR2 SVGEGT. The CDR3 contains 15 residues. CDR3: CASSRLKRGDYEQYV. The CDR3 coding sequence is TGTGCCAGCAGTAGACTCAAGCGGGGAGACTACGAGCAGTACGTC.

The chain employs TRBV9 and TRBJ2-1; D is possibly TRBD1 (6 bases). V dropped 5 bases and J dropped 12 bases, with 21 bases sitting between them. The CDR3 runs to 14 residues. Germline V lookup: CDR1 SGDLS, CDR2 YYNGEE. The CDR3 DNA reads as TGTGCCAGCAGGAGAACAGGGAACGATGACGGGCAGTTCTTC. Amino acid sequence: CASRRTGNDDGQFF.

This clonotype has more than one count but fewer than ten. V and J are TRBV7-2 and TRBJ1-6; 7 bases align to TRBD1. This CDR3 is built from 14 residues. Trimming removed 5 bases from V and 7 bases from J; junction bases left unmatched: 5. CDR1 SGHTA and CDR2 FQGNSA come from the germline V gene. The CDR3 bases are TGTGCCAGCAGCCAGGGGGTGAGGAATTCACCCCTCCACTTT. This codes for CASSQGVRNSPLHF.

There are many counts of this clonotype. The genes are TRBV7-2 and TRBJ2-7; D not resolved. Looked up from germline, CDR1 is SGHTA and CDR2 is FQGNSA. CDR3 length: 13 residues. V lost 3 bases and J lost 5, with 11 bases in between. CDR3 nucleotide sequence: TGTGCCAGCAGCTTCAGGCGGAGAGACGAGCAGTACTTC. This translates into CASSFRRRDEQYF.

At least ten counts were recorded for this clonotype. The V gene is TRBV6-5, the J gene TRBJ1-6; D is unresolved. Per the germline V gene, CDR1 is MNHEY and CDR2 is SVGAGI. Deletions cut 0 bases from V and 5 bases from J, with 11 bases between. CDR3 length: 16 residues. CDR3 region: CASSYSSLEDNSPLHF. CDR3 bases: TGTGCCAGCAGTTACTCGAGTCTGGAGGATAATTCACCCCTCCACTTT.